The TCR beta chain described here comes from a study of T cells in localized non-small cell lung cancer. Points from the study as a whole: Uninvolved adjacent lung showed peak T cell clonality, exceeding tumor.

The CDR3 totals 13 residues. V was clipped by 2 bases and J by 10 bases, with 12 bases between them. In germline, CDR1 is MDHEN, CDR2 SYDVKM. Profiling relied on immunoSEQ multiplex PCR, and the TCRdb table lists in-frame clones only, not all of them. The sample lists around 2,900 clones, 20% to 25% occurring once. Points on this clone: What it binds is not known.

The TCR comes from a man aged 40-75 years with stage III lung adenocarcinoma. The chain combines TRBV28 with TRBJ1-3, with a tentative D call TRBD1 (5 bases). This sample comprised lung tumor tissue, obtained before any cancer treatment. The CDR3 DNA is TGTGCCAGCAGTTTAACGGGCGGGGGAACCATATATTTT. It is translated as CASSLTGGGTIYF.